Each of the 13 T cell receptor beta chains below was sequenced from the same sample in a study of human T cells and chemical hapten exposure. Time point: patch test 1, 2 weeks after DPC sensitization. Indicated treatment: therapeutic diphenylcyclopropenone sensitization with weekly scalp DPC. TCRdb called the RACE reads again in MiXCR, with one record for every CDR3 protein. The table shows some 340,000 distinct CDR3 sequences, with under 9% occurring only once. Sequencing used whole blood, obtained in connection with sensitization to the hapten diphenylcyclopropenone (DPC). These receptor sequences come from a woman in her late teens or twenties with alopecia areata. Some clones in this sample may be carry-over from other donors' samples.

The sample holds many counts of this clonotype. This chain links TRBV6-1 with TRBJ2-7; 8 nucleotides align to TRBD1. Germline V lookup: CDR1 MNHNS, CDR2 SASEGT. This CDR3 contains 14 residues. The V segment lost 6 bases and the J segment 5 bases; nucleotides outside the gene matches: 9. The CDR3 sequence is CASRRTGFFHEQYF. The CDR3 bases are TGTGCCAGCAGGAGGACAGGGTTTTTTCACGAGCAGTACTTC.

This clonotype has at least ten counts. The chain joins TRBV7-9 to TRBJ2-4; D assignment may be TRBD1 or TRBD2 (5 bases each). CDR1 SEHNR and CDR2 FQNEAQ come from the germline V gene (reference sequence). Trimming shortened V by 7 bases and J by 6 bases, and 10 bases separated the two germline ends. The CDR3 has 12 amino acids. CDR3 loop: CASTPGGNIQYF. CDR3 coding DNA: TGTGCCAGCACCCCTGGGGGAAACATTCAGTACTTC. The variable domain in full, with the rest retrieved from reference TRBV7-9 and TRBJ2-4, is DTGVSQNPRHKITKRGQNVTFRCDPISEHNRLYWYRQTLGQGPEFLTYFQNEAQLEKSRLLSDRFSAERPKGSFSTLEIQRTEQGDSAMYLCASTPGGNIQYFGAGTRLSVL.

This clonotype was recorded a few times. CDR3 sequence: CASSAETALPGKLFF. CDR3 sequence (DNA): TGTGCCAGCAGCGCGGAGACAGCCTTACCAGGAAAACTGTTTTTT. This sequence joins TRBV9 and TRBJ1-4; the D gene is possibly TRBD1 (5 bases). Germline-derived CDR1 and CDR2 are SGDLS and YYNGEE. The V end was cut by 3 bases, the J end by 10 bases, with 19 bases between. The CDR3 sequence is 15 residues long.

This clonotype was recorded many times. The rearrangement links TRBV7-3 to TRBJ2-5; a weak D match, TRBD2 (5 bases). Trimming stripped 1 base from V and 5 bases from J, with 14 bases between. Germline CDR1 is SGHTA and CDR2 is FQGTGA. The CDR3 loop spans 15 amino acids. CDR3 in amino acids: CASSLSSGLGETQYF. The CDR3 bases are TGTGCCAGCAGCTTAAGCAGCGGCCTGGGGGAGACCCAGTACTTC.

This clonotype has a handful of counts. The rearrangement links TRBV9 to TRBJ1-5; D gene unclear. Trimming pared 3 bases from V and 2 bases from J, leaving 9 bases between. This CDR3 is 14 amino acids long. The V gene's germline CDR1 is SGDLS and CDR2 YYNGEE. Written as DNA, the CDR3 is TGTGCCAGCAGCGCCGACGCGGGCAATCAGCCCCAGCATTTT. Protein product: CASSADAGNQPQHF.

This clonotype was found a few times. This rearrangement joins TRBV7-8 to TRBJ2-1; 8 bases agree with TRBD2. The CDR3 runs to 13 residues. With 4 bases clipped from V and 8 bases from J, the junction kept 4 bases outside the gene matches. The germline gives CDR1 SGHVS, CDR2 FQNEAQ. The CDR3 sequence: CASSWGLVDEQFF. CDR3 sequence (DNA): TGTGCCAGCAGCTGGGGACTAGTTGATGAGCAGTTCTTC.

At least ten counts were recorded for this clonotype. The chain employs TRBV24-1 and TRBJ2-1, with a weak D call TRBD1 (6 bases). With 4 bases removed from V and 5 bases from J, the gap between germline ends came to 8 bases. CDR1 and CDR2 (germline): KGHDR, SFDVKD. This CDR3 comprises 13 residues. The CDR3 nucleotides are TGTGCCACCAGTGACCACAGGGACAATGAGCAGTTCTTC. Its translation is CATSDHRDNEQFF.

The V call is TRBV20-1, the J call TRBJ1-6; no reliable D call. Germline V gene data show CDR1 as DFQATT and CDR2 as SNEGSKA (reference sequence). The CDR3 sequence is 16 residues long. Trimming shortened V by 0 bases and J by 7 bases, and 16 bases separated the two germline ends. The CDR3 DNA is TGCAGTGCTAGAGATTTTCGGCGAGGCGAGAATTCACCCCTCCACTTT. Amino acid sequence: CSARDFRRGENSPLHF.

This clonotype was counted only a few times. CDR3 sequence: CATSREAGENQETQYF. The CDR3 DNA sequence: TGTGCCACCAGCAGAGAGGCGGGAGAAAACCAAGAGACCCAGTACTTC. The chain uses TRBV15 and TRBJ2-5; TRBD2 agrees at 7 bases. The germline V gene has CDR1 LNHNV and CDR2 YYDKDF (reference sequence). Germline trimming cut 0 bases from V and 0 bases from J; bases unmatched to any gene: 4. The CDR3 has 16 amino acids.

Only a few counts were recorded for this clonotype. This sequence joins TRBV18 and TRBJ1-5, with TRBD1 matching 7 bases. The germline gives CDR1 KGHSH, CDR2 LQKENI. V trimming: 1 base; J trimming: 5 bases; junction bases outside the gene matches: 5. This CDR3 is built from 15 residues. In DNA form, the CDR3 reads TGTGCCAGCTCACCACAAGGGGACAGATATCAGCCCCAGCATTTT. It yields the protein CASSPQGDRYQPQHF.

With regard to this clonotype: A junction boundary mismatches the germline segment, possibly from a read error. The CDR3 DNA reads TGTGCCAGCAGCCCCCGGGACAGAGCCTACGGGCAGTACTTC. Translating it yields CASSPRDRAYGQYF. The rearrangement uses TRBV7-6 and TRBJ2-7; TRBD1 matches 7 bases. The CDR3 runs to 14 residues. Germline V gene lookup returns CDR1 SGHVS and CDR2 FNYEAQ.

This clonotype was observed at least ten times. This rearrangement joins TRBV7-2 to TRBJ2-1, with D unresolved. V was cut by 1 base and J by 0 bases, with 7 bases left in between. This CDR3 is built from 15 residues. Germline lookup yields CDR1 SGHTA and CDR2 FQGNSA. The CDR3 sequence is CASSLEPGSYNEQFF. CDR3 DNA sequence: TGTGCCAGCAGCTTAGAACCGGGCTCCTACAATGAGCAGTTCTTC.

Concerning this clonotype itself: A clone one base away is much larger, so this may be a read error. The rearrangement uses TRBV10-3 and TRBJ2-3; maybe TRBD2 (6 bases). CDR3 size: 19 residues. Germline assignment: CDR1 ENHRY and CDR2 SYGVKD. CDR3 region: CAISDPGRGGRGLTDTRYF. In DNA, the CDR3 is TGTGCCATCAGTGACCCGGGACGTGGAGGGCGGGGACTGACAGATACGCGGTATTTT.